In its sample, the clone carrying this T cell receptor beta chain was seen a few times. Its antigen is not known. Axillary draining lymph nodes of breast cancer patients supplied the node samples. The data derive from a study of breast tumors, draining lymph nodes, adjacent tissues. Study results and caveats: Data fit most tumor T cells coming from lymph node, expanding in tumor. Compared with basal-like, luminal-like tumors shared significantly more repertoire with nontumor tissue. Tumor repertoires ranked between lymph nodes and nontumor tissue in diversity, with V and J gene preferences.

Each CDR3 protein gets one entry after TCRdb re-called the multiplex PCR reads with MiXCR. The table records over 150,000 distinct CDR3 sequences, roughly 29% of them present only once. The CDR3 is 16 amino acids. CDR1 and CDR2 from the germline V gene are PRHDT and FYEKMQ (reference sequence). V trimming: 6 bases; J trimming: 0 bases; junction bases outside the gene matches: 8. The material sequenced was axillary lymph node tissue. The receptor's source is a female donor with breast cancer. Some clones in this sample may be carry-over from other donors' samples. This chain joins TRBV13 and TRBJ1-1; 9 bases agree with TRBD1. CDR3 DNA sequence: TGTGCCAGCAGTAGGGACAGGGAGAGGCTGAACACTGAAGCTTTCTTT. It yields the protein CASSRDRERLNTEAFF.